Each of the 25 T cell receptor beta chains below was sequenced from the same sample in a study of blood T cell repertoires in COVID-19 (dated by TCRdb to the early 2020s). Library generation was performed with the immunoSEQ multiplex PCR assay. Drawn from immuneACCESS, this table holds only the in-frame rearrangements with V and J called that TCRdb kept. Clones are partly lost; checked studies trace under half to an unresolved V gene and leave the rest unexplained. For this sample there are 80,000 to 100,000 clones; 90% appear just once. Together, the top ten hold around 1.5% of the sample. The material sequenced was peripheral blood. These receptors all stem from a human donor with active COVID-19. The donor label of this sample is uncertain.

The genes are TRBV27 and TRBJ2-5; 12 bases line up with TRBD2. CDR1 and CDR2 (germline): MNHEY, SMNVEV (reference sequence). This CDR3 region has 17 residues. V shed 2 bases, J shed 1 base, and the junction held 5 bases outside the gene matches. The DNA for the CDR3 is TGTGCCAGCAGTTTAATCCAACTAGCGGGGGGCCAAGAGACCCAGTACTTC. Translated, it gives CASSLIQLAGGQETQYF.

J is TRBJ2-1 and V is TRBV6-2 or TRBV6-3, with 10 bases that match TRBD1. The CDR3 consists of 14 residues. V lost 6 bases to trimming and J lost 3 bases; unmatched junction nucleotides: 2. Germline CDR1 MNHEY, CDR2 SVGEGT. The chain's CDR3 is CASSWTGGYNEQFF. The CDR3 bases are TGTGCCAGCAGCTGGACAGGGGGCTACAATGAGCAGTTCTTC.

Concerning this clone itself: This CDR3 is also generated by other DNA sequences in the sample. The chain uses TRBV4-3 and TRBJ1-1; perhaps TRBD1 as D (6 bases). From germline, CDR1 is LGHNA and CDR2 YSLEER. This CDR3 region has 13 residues. Trimming took off 0 bases at V and 5 bases at J, with 7 bases between the two ends. CDR3 residues: CASSQDRGTEAFF. The CDR3 bases are TGCGCCAGCAGCCAAGACAGGGGTACTGAAGCTTTCTTT.

V usage is TRBV11-1 and J usage is TRBJ1-6; D gene unclear. The ends were cut back, 4 bases at V and 7 bases at J, with 5 bases in the middle. CDR1 is SGHAT, CDR2 FQDESV, per germline (reference sequence). The CDR3 sequence is 12 residues long. The CDR3 region is CASSSLNSPLHF. CDR3 bases: TGTGCCAGCAGCTCCCTAAATTCACCCCTCCACTTT.

Here the CDR3 DNA reads TGTGCCAGCTCACCATGGGACAGCCGAATACGCACCGGGGAGCTGTTTTTT. The encoded protein is CASSPWDSRIRTGELFF. The gene calls are TRBV18 and TRBJ2-2; 7 bases match TRBD1. The length of the CDR3 is 17 residues. Germline V CDR1 and CDR2: KGHSH, LQKENI. V was pared by 2 bases and J by 4 bases, with 10 bases of the junction left unmatched.

The count of this clone is one. V gene TRBV7-2 combines with J gene TRBJ2-1, with D maybe TRBD2 (5 bases). CDR3 size: 13 residues. Trimming took off 3 bases at V and 6 bases at J, with 9 bases between the two ends. Germline V gene lookup returns CDR1 SGHTA and CDR2 FQGNSA. The DNA for the CDR3 is TGTGCCAGCAGCTTTATAGAGGGCAATGAGCAGTTCTTC. Residues: CASSFIEGNEQFF. Supplemented by reference TRBV7-2 and TRBJ2-1, the full variable domain reads GAGVSQSPSNKVTEKGKDVELRCDPISGHTALYWYRQSLGQGLEFLIYFQGNSAPDKSGLPSDRFSAERTGGSVSTLTIQRTQQEDSAVYLCASSFIEGNEQFFGPGTRLTVL.

The chain combines TRBV7-2 with TRBJ1-5; no clear D gene. The CDR3 is 14 residues long. CDR1 and CDR2 (germline): SGHTA, FQGNSA. Trimming left V 0 bases short and J 4 bases short, with 7 bases between. The CDR3 DNA reads as TGTGCCAGCAGCTTAGCCCACACGAATCAGCCCCAGCATTTT. It translates to CASSLAHTNQPQHF.

The chain employs TRBV18 and TRBJ2-3; 11 bases match TRBD2. Looked up from germline, CDR1 is KGHSH and CDR2 is LQKENI. This CDR3 contains 19 residues. Germline trimming cut 1 base from V and 4 bases from J; bases unmatched to any gene: 13. CDR3 sequence reads: CASSPRASGGTQPADTQYF. The CDR3 region has the DNA TGTGCCAGCTCACCACGCGCTAGCGGGGGGACCCAGCCGGCAGATACGCAGTATTTT. The entire variable domain, with the rest obtained from reference TRBV18 and TRBJ2-3, is as follows: NAGVMQNPRHLVRRRGQEARLRCSPMKGHSHVYWYRQLPEEGLKFMVYLQKENIIDESGMPKERFSAEFPKEGPSILRIQQVVRGDSAAYFCASSPRASGGTQPADTQYFGPGTRLTVL.

About this clone: The junction shows a germline mismatch at one end, possibly a read error. V usage is TRBV28 and J usage is TRBJ2-5, with D possibly TRBD2 on 5 matching bases. CDR3 length: 12 amino acids. The germline CDR1 and CDR2 sequences are MDHEN and SYDVKM. The CDR3: CASSLLTEGPNF. CDR3 DNA sequence: TGTGCCAGCAGTTTATTAACCGAGGGCCCGAACTTC.

This clone was observed once. The chain is built from TRBV4-3 and TRBJ1-5; tentative D call: TRBD1 (6 bases). Trimming left V 2 bases short and J 0 bases short, with 11 bases between. In germline, CDR1 is LGHNA, CDR2 YSLEER. This CDR3 spans 16 amino acids. CDR3 DNA: TGCGCCAGCAGCCAAAATACAGGGTATAGCAATCAGCCCCAGCATTTT. It specifies CASSQNTGYSNQPQHF.

This chain joins TRBV29-1 and TRBJ2-5; D remains ambiguous. The CDR3 is 12 amino acids. Trimming cost V 0 bases and J 4 bases, with 6 bases left between them. The germline gives CDR1 SQVTM, CDR2 ANQGSEA. This CDR3 is CSVEDRGETQYF. The CDR3 nucleotides are TGCAGCGTTGAAGATCGAGGAGAGACCCAGTACTTC.

The chain joins TRBV11-2 to TRBJ2-1; D remains ambiguous. The length of the CDR3 is 12 residues. Trimming removed 5 bases at V and 15 bases at J, with 17 bases between. CDR1 and CDR2 from the germline V gene are SGHAT and FQNNGV. The CDR3 reads CASSPDNPKAFF. The CDR3, as DNA: TGTGCCAGCAGCCCCGACAACCCAAAGGCGTTCTTC.

The genes are TRBV12-3 or TRBV12-4 and TRBJ1-2; 9 nucleotides line up with TRBD1. The length of the CDR3 is 13 residues. V gave up 3 bases and J gave up 7 bases; unmatched junction bases: 3. CDR3: CASSFGTGFGYTF. In DNA, the CDR3 is TGTGCCAGCAGTTTTGGGACAGGGTTTGGCTACACCTTC.

This clone occurred once. V gene TRBV10-2 combines with J gene TRBJ2-1; D unresolved. Deletions cut 2 bases from V and 2 bases from J, with 4 bases between. The CDR3 sequence is 13 residues long. The germline CDR1 and CDR2 sequences are WSHSY and SAAADI. CDR3 in amino acids: CASSETTYNEQFF. The DNA for the CDR3 is TGCGCCAGCAGTGAGACAACCTACAATGAGCAGTTCTTC.

This clone was recorded a few times. The rearrangement uses TRBV6-5 and TRBJ1-1; D is perhaps TRBD1 (6 bases). The CDR3 totals 13 residues. Trimming left V 6 bases short and J 0 bases short, with 8 bases between. Germline V gene data show CDR1 as MNHEY and CDR2 as SVGAGI. CDR3 coding DNA: TGTGCCAGCAGCACAGGGATGAACACTGAAGCTTTCTTT. It encodes CASSTGMNTEAFF.

The chain joins TRBV4-1 to TRBJ2-3, with 13 bases that match TRBD2. The CDR3 contains 18 residues. Losses at the gene ends were 1 base for V and 0 bases for J; bases not matched to a gene: 4. Per germline, CDR1 MGHRA and CDR2 YSYEKL. In DNA form, the CDR3 reads TGCGCCAGCAGCCAAGGGACTAGCGGGGGCACTAGCACAGATACGCAGTATTTT. Translation: CASSQGTSGGTSTDTQYF.

The V call is TRBV6-5, the J call TRBJ2-1, with 7 bases identical to TRBD1. The V segment lost 6 bases and the J segment 4 bases; nucleotides outside the gene matches: 9. The CDR3 is 15 residues long. In germline, CDR1 is MNHEY, CDR2 SVGAGI. The CDR3 nucleotides are TGTGCCAGCAGGAGGACAGGAGAATTTTACAATGAGCAGTTCTTC. Amino acids: CASRRTGEFYNEQFF.

The rearrangement joins TRBV20-1 to TRBJ2-5; D is uncertain. In germline, CDR1 is DFQATT, CDR2 SNEGSKA (reference sequence). This CDR3 comprises 10 residues. Trimming removed 6 bases at V and 5 bases at J, with 7 bases between. CDR3 amino acids: CSAFYETQYF. The CDR3 DNA reads TGCAGTGCATTTTATGAGACCCAGTACTTC.

The chain links TRBV6-2 or TRBV6-3 to TRBJ2-5; 7 nucleotides align to TRBD1. V lost 3 bases to trimming and J lost 1 base; unmatched junction nucleotides: 2. CDR1 is MNHEY and CDR2 is SVGEGT in the germline V gene. This CDR3 is built from 14 residues. DNA for the CDR3: TGTGCCAGCAGTTATACAGGGGTCCAAGAGACCCAGTACTTC. It encodes CASSYTGVQETQYF.

The V gene is TRBV12-3 or TRBV12-4, the J gene TRBJ1-6; TRBD1 is a possible D gene (6 bases). The V end was cut by 5 bases, the J end by 13 bases, with 12 bases between. The CDR3 is made up of 12 amino acids. The CDR3 bases are TGTGCCAGCAGTCAGGACAGTAGGCCCCTCCACTTT. It specifies CASSQDSRPLHF.

The V and J genes are TRBV10-1 and TRBJ2-3, with 8 bases identical to TRBD1. Germline CDR1 and CDR2: WNHNN and SYGVQD (reference sequence). J gave up 4 bases and V 5 bases, and 5 bases lay outside the gene matches. The CDR3 totals 14 residues. CDR3 loop: CASSRTGLADTQYF. The CDR3 bases are TGCGCCAGCAGTCGGACAGGGCTTGCAGATACGCAGTATTTT.

The J gene is TRBJ2-3, the V gene TRBV2; the match to TRBD2 covers 9 bases. This CDR3 spans 16 amino acids. V dropped 2 bases and J dropped 4; count of bases not matched to a gene: 7. Germline V gene data show CDR1 as SNHLY and CDR2 as FYNNEI. The DNA of the CDR3 is TGTGCCAGCAGTGAATTGGCGGGGGGGTTTTCAGATACGCAGTATTTT. Encoded protein: CASSELAGGFSDTQYF.

This clone was detected only once. This chain uses TRBV6-5 with TRBJ1-3; D gene uncertain. V lost 8 bases and J 0 bases, leaving 11 bases between the germline ends. Germline V gives CDR1 MNHEY, CDR2 SVGAGI. The length of the CDR3 is 14 residues. CDR3 bases: TGTGCCAGCGATGAGATGCTCTCTGGAAACACCATATATTTT. Its protein is CASDEMLSGNTIYF.

The chain combines TRBV3-1 (or the pseudogene TRBV3-2) with TRBJ2-3, with D possibly being TRBD2 (7 bases). Germline V gene lookup returns CDR1 LGHDT and CDR2 YNNKEL (reference sequence). This CDR3 contains 16 residues. Trimming left V 4 bases short and J 4 bases short, with 18 bases between. CDR3 sequence reads: CASSPRGGPISDTQYF. CDR3 DNA sequence: TGTGCCAGCAGCCCGAGGGGGGGGCCTATCTCAGATACGCAGTATTTT.

This chain connects TRBV11-2 to TRBJ2-7; 7 nucleotides agree with TRBD1. The germline gives CDR1 SGHAT, CDR2 FQNNGV. This CDR3 has 13 amino acids. The V gene end was trimmed by 6 bases and the J gene end by 6 bases; junction bases not matched to a gene: 8. In DNA, the CDR3 is TGTGCCAGCAGGTTCATAACAGGGGTCGAGCAGTACTTC. Translation gives CASRFITGVEQYF.